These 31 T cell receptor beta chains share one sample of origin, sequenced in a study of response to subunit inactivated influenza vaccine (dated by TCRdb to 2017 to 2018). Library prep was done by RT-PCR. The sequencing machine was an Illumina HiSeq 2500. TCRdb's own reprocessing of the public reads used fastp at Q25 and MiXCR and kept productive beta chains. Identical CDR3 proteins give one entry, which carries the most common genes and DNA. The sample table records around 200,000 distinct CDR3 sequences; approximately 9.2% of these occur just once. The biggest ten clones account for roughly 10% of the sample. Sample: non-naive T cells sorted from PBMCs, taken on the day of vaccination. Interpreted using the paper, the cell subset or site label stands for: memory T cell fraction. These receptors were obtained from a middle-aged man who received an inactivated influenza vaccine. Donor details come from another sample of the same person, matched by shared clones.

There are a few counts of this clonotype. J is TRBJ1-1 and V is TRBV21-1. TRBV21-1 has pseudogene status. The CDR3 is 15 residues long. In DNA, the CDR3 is TGTGCCAGCAGCACCTCCGAAATAGGGAACACTGAAGCTTTCTTT. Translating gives CASSTSEIGNTEAFF.

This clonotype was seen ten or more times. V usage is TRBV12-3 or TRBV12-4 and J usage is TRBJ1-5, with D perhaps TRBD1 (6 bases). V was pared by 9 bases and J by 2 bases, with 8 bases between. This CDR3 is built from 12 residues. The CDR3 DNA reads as TGTGCCAGTAACAGGGGCAATCAGCCCCAGCATTTT. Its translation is CASNRGNQPQHF.

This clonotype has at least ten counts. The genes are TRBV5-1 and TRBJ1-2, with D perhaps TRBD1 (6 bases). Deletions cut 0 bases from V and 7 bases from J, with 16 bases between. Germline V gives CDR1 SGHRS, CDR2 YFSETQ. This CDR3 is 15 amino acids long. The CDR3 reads CASSLDRGWTAGYTF. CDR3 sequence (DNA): TGCGCCAGCAGCTTGGATAGGGGGTGGACTGCTGGCTACACCTTC.

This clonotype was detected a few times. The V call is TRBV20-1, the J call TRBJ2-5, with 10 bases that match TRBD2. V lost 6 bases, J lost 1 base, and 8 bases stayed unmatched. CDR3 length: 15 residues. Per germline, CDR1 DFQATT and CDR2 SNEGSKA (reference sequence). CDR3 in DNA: TGCAGTGCCATCCCGACTAGCGGGTTCCAAGAGACCCAGTACTTC. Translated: CSAIPTSGFQETQYF.

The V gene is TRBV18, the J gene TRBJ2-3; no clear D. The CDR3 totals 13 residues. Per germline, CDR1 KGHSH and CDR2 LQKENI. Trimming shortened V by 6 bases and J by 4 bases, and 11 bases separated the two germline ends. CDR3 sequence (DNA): TGTGCCAGCTCCCTGGTAGTGGCAGATACGCAGTATTTT. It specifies CASSLVVADTQYF.

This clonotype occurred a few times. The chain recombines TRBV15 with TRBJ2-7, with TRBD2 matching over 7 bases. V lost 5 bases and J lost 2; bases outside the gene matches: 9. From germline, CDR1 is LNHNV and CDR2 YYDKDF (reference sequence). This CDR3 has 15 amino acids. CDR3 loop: CATSPGEAGPYEQYF. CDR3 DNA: TGTGCCACCAGCCCCGGGGAAGCGGGGCCCTACGAGCAGTACTTC.

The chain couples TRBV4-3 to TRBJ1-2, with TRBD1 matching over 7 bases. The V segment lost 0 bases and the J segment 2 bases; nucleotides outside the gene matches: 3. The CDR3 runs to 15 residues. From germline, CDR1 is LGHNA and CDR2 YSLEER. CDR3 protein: CASSQEGQMNYGYTF. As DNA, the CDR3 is TGCGCCAGCAGCCAAGAGGGACAGATGAACTATGGCTACACCTTC.

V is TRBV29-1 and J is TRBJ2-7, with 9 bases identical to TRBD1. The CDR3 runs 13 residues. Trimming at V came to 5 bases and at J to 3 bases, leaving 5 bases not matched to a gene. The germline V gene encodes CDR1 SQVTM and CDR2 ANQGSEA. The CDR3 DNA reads TGCAGCGTTTCGCCGGACAGGGGCTACGAGCAGTACTTC. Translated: CSVSPDRGYEQYF.

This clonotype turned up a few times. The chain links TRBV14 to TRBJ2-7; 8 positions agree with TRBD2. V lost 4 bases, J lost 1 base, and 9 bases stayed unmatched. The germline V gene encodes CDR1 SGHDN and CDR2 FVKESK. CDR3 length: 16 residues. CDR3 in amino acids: CASSRSLLAVSYEQYF. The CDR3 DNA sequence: TGTGCCAGCAGCCGATCTCTACTAGCGGTATCCTACGAGCAGTACTTC.

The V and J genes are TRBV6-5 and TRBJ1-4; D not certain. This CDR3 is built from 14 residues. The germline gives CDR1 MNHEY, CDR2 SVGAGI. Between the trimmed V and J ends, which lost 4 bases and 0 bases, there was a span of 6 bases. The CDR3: CASSWGATNEKLFF. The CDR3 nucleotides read TGTGCCAGCAGTTGGGGAGCAACTAATGAAAAACTGTTTTTT.

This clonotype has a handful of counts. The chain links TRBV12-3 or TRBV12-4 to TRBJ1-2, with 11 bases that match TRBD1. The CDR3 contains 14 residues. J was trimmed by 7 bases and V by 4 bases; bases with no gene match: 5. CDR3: CASSSDRGLGGYTF. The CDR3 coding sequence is TGTGCCAGCAGTTCGGACAGGGGGCTGGGTGGCTACACCTTC.

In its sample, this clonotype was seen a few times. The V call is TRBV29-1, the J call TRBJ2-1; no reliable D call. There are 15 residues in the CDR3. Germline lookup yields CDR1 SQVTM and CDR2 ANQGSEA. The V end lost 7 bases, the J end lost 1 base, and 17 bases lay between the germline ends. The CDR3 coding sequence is TGCAGCGGAAAGGCTTACAAGCTGTCCTACAATGAGCAGTTCTTC. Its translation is CSGKAYKLSYNEQFF.

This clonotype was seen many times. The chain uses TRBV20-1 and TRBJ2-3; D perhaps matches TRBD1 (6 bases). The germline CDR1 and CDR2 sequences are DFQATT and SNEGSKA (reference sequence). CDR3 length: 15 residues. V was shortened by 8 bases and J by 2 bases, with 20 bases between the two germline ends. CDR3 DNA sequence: TGCAGTCCCTCCCAGGCAGGGGCCCCCACAGATACGCAGTATTTT. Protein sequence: CSPSQAGAPTDTQYF.

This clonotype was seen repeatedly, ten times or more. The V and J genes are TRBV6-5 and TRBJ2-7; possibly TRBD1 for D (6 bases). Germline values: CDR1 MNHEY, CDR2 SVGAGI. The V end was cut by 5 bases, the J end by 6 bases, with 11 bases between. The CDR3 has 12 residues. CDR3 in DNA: TGTGCCAGCAGTAGCACAGGGACCGAGCAGTACTTC. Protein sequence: CASSSTGTEQYF.

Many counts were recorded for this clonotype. CDR3 sequence (DNA): TGTGCCAGCAGCTGGACAGGGGAAAACACCGGGGAGCTGTTTTTT. It yields the protein CASSWTGENTGELFF. The J gene is TRBJ2-2, the V gene TRBV5-5; 9 bases are a match to TRBD1. The J segment lost 2 bases and the V segment lost 3 bases, leaving 2 bases of the junction unmatched. There are 15 residues in the CDR3. Germline-derived CDR1 and CDR2 are SGHKS and YYEKEE (reference sequence).

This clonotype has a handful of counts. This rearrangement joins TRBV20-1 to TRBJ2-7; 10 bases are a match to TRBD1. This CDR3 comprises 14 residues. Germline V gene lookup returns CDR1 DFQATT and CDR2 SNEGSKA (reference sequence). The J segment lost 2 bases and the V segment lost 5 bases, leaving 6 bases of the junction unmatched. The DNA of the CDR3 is TGCAGTGCTGCCGGGACAGGGGATCCCTACGAGCAGTACTTC. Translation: CSAAGTGDPYEQYF.

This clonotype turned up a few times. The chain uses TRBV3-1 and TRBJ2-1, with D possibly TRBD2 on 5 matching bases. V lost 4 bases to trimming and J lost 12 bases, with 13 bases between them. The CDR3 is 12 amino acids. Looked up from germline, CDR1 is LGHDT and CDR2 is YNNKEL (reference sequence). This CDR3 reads CASSLGTSGQFF. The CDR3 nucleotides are TGTGCCAGCAGCCTTGGTACCAGCGGGCAGTTCTTC.

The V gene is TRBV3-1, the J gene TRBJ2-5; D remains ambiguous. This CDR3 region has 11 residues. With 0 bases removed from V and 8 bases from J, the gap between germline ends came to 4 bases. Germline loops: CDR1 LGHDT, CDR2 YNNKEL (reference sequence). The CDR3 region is CASSQEITQYF. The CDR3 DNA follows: TGTGCCAGCAGCCAAGAAATTACCCAGTACTTC.

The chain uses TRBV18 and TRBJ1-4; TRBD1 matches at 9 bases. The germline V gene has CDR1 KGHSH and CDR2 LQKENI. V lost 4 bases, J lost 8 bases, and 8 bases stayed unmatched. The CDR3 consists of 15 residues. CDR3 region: CASSRGTGQSEKLFF. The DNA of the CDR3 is TGTGCCAGCTCACGTGGGACAGGGCAATCGGAAAAACTGTTTTTT.

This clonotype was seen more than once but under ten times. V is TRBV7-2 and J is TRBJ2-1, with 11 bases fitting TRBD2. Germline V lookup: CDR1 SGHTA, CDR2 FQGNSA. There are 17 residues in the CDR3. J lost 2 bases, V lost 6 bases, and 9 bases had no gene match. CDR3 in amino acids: CASRRLSGRVTYNEQFF. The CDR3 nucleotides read TGTGCCAGCAGACGTCTTAGCGGGAGGGTTACCTACAATGAGCAGTTCTTC. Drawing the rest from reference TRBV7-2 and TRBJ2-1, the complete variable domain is GAGVSQSPSNKVTEKGKDVELRCDPISGHTALYWYRQSLGQGLEFLIYFQGNSAPDKSGLPSDRFSAERTGGSVSTLTIQRTQQEDSAVYLCASRRLSGRVTYNEQFFGPGTRLTVL.

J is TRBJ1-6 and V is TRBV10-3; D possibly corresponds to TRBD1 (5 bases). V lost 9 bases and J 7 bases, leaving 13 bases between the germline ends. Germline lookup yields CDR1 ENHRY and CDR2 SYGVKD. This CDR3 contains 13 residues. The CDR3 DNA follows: TGTGCCATTGGGGACCCGGGGAATTCACCCCTCCACTTT. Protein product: CAIGDPGNSPLHF.

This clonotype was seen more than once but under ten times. CDR3 sequence (DNA): TGCGCCAGCAGTGAAGTCATCGGGGCACCTTTCTACGAGCAGTACTTC. Its translation is CASSEVIGAPFYEQYF. The J gene is TRBJ2-7, the V gene TRBV10-1; D may correspond to TRBD1 or TRBD2 (5 bases each). The CDR3 runs 16 residues. Germline V lookup: CDR1 WNHNN, CDR2 SYGVQD (reference sequence). V was trimmed by 3 bases and J by 3 bases, leaving 18 bases between them.

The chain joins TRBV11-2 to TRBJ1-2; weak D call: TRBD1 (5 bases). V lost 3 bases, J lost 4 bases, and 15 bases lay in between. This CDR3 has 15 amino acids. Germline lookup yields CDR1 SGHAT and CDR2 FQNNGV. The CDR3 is CASSLGGITTYGYTF. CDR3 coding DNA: TGTGCCAGCAGCTTGGGGGGAATTACAACCTATGGCTACACCTTC.

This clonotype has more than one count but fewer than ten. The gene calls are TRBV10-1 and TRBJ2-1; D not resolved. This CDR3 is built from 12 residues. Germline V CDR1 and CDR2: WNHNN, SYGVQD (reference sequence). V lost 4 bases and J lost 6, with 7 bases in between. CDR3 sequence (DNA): TGCGCCAGCAGTGTAGGGTCCAATGAGCAGTTCTTC. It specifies CASSVGSNEQFF.

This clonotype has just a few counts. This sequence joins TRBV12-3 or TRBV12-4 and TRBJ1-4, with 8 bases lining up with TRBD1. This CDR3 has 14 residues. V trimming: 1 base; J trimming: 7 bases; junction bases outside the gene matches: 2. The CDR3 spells CASSLGTGREKLFF. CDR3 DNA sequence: TGTGCCAGCAGTTTAGGGACAGGGCGTGAAAAACTGTTTTTT.

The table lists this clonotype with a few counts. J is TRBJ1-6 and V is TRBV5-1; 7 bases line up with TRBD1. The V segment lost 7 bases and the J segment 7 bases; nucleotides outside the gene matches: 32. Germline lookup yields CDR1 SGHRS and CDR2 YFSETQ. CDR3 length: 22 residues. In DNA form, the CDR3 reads TGCGCCAGCCCACTGGGGACAGACCTACCCTCTAGCGATCCGGGTTCGAATTCACCCCTCCACTTT. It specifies CASPLGTDLPSSDPGSNSPLHF.

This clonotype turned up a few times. Here the CDR3 DNA reads TGTGCCAGCAGACGGCTAGCGGGAGTTTACGAGCAGTACTTC. Protein sequence: CASRRLAGVYEQYF. V usage is TRBV5-6 and J usage is TRBJ2-7, with 10 bases lining up with TRBD2. This CDR3 region has 14 residues. J gave up 4 bases and V 5 bases, and 6 bases lay outside the gene matches. From germline, CDR1 is SGHDT and CDR2 YYEEEE.

In DNA form, the CDR3 reads TGCAGTGCGTGGCGGACTAGCACAGATACGCAGTATTTT. Protein: CSAWRTSTDTQYF. V usage is TRBV20-1 and J usage is TRBJ2-3, with a possible D match to TRBD2 (5 bases). The CDR3 has 13 amino acids. Germline assignment: CDR1 DFQATT and CDR2 SNEGSKA (reference sequence). The V end lost 6 bases, the J end lost 0 bases, and 10 bases lay between the germline ends.

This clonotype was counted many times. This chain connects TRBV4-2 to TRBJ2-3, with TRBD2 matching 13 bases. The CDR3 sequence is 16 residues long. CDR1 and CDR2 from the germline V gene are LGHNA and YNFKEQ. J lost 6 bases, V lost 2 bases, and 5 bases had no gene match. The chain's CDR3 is CASSQLTSGRADTQYF. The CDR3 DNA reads TGTGCCAGCAGCCAACTCACTAGCGGGAGGGCTGATACGCAGTATTTT.

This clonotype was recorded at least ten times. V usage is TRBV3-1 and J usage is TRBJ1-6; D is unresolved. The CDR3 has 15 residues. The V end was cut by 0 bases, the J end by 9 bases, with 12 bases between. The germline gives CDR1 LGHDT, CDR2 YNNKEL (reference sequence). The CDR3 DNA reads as TGTGCCAGCAGCCAAGAAATGGGAAAGGGTTCACCCCTCCACTTT. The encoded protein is CASSQEMGKGSPLHF.

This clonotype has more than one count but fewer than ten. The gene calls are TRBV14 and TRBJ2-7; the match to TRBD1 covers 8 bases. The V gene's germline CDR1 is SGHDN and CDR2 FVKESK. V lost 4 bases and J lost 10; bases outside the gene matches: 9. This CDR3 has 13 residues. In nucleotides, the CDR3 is TGTGCCAGCAGCCGGGACCGACAGGGGAGACAGTACTTC. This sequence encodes CASSRDRQGRQYF. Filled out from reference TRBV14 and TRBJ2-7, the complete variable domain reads EAGVTQFPSHSVIEKGQTVTLRCDPISGHDNLYWYRRVMGKEIKFLLHFVKESKQDESGMPNNRFLAERTGGTYSTLKVQPAELEDSGVYFCASSRDRQGRQYFGPGTRLTVT.